The T cell receptor (beta chain) under discussion was sequenced for a study of regulatory T cells in long-lasting Graves disease. This clonotype was counted only a few times. V lost 0 bases, J lost 3 bases, and 9 bases lay in between. CDR1 GTSNPN and CDR2 SVGIG come from the germline V gene (reference sequence). This CDR3 contains 13 residues. Specified time point: persistent/refractory GD, antithyroid drugs over 5 years with positive TRAb. Preparation of the TCR library used RNA extracted from PBMCs. HTBI primers from iRepertoire and Arm-PCR of CDR3 regions yielded the TCR beta libraries. A single record per CDR3 protein comes from TCRdb applying MiXCR to the multiplex PCR reads. This table holds roughly 470,000 distinct CDR3 sequences, more than 20% found once.

The sequenced sample was peripheral blood mononuclear cells (PBMCs), obtained when the disease was refractory, from a patient treated with antithyroid drugs. The genes are TRBV30 and TRBJ2-7, with D unresolved. This sequence was found in a female donor with Graves disease. CDR3 nucleotide sequence: TGTGCCTGGAGTGTCCCGGGCTACTACGAGCAGTACTTC. Its translation: CAWSVPGYYEQYF.